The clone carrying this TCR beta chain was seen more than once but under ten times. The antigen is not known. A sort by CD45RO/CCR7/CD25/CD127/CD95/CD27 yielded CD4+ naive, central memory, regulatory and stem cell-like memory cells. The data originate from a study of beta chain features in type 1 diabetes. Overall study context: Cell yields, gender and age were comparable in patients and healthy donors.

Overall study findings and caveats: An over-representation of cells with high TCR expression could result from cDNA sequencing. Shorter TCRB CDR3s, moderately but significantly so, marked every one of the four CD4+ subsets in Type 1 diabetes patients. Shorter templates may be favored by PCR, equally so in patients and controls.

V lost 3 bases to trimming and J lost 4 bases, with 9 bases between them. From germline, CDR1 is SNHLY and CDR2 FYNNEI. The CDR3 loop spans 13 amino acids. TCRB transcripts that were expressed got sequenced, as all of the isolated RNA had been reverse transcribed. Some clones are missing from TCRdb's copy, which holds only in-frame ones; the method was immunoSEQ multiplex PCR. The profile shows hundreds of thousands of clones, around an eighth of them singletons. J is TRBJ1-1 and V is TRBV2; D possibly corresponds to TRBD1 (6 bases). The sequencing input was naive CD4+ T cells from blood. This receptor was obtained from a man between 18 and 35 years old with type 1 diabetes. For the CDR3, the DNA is TGTGCCAGCAGTGATCGAGGGGGCACTGAAGCTTTCTTT. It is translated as CASSDRGGTEAFF.